The rows below give T cell receptor beta chains drawn from one sample of a study of vaccination effects on CD4 cells after COVID-19. Method: immunoSEQ multiplex PCR; TCRdb's copy keeps in-frame clones and lacks some. This sample has 66,000 or so clones, with roughly 80% found just once. These receptors have no identified antigens. This material consisted of CD4+ T cells from PBMCs cultured without peptide, taken after COVID-19 vaccination. Receptor source: a human donor who received a COVID-19 vaccine. Both conserved end residues are part of each CDR3. The D gene is left open where the match is weak.

d_gene,v_gene,j_gene,CDR3aa,CDR3nt
TRBD1,TRBV6-2/TRBV6-3,TRBJ2-3,CASSGPRQGSQYF,TGTGCCAGCAGTGGTCCTCGACAGGGTAGTCAGTATTTT
.,TRBV3-1/TRBV3-2,TRBJ1-3,CASSRLGTLLGGNTIYF,TGTGCCAGCAGCCGGCTAGGGACCCTCCTGGGAGGAAACACCATATATTTT
TRBD2,TRBV9,TRBJ2-3,CASSSQTSGGQGTQYF,TGTGCCAGCAGCTCCCAGACTAGCGGGGGGCAGGGTACGCAGTATTTT
TRBD1,TRBV4-3,TRBJ2-5,CASSPGQGGGETQYF,TGCGCCAGCAGCCCGGGACAGGGGGGCGGGGAGACCCAGTACTTC
TRBD2,TRBV19,TRBJ2-3,CASLSGVHTDTQYF,TGTGCCAGTCTTAGCGGGGTACACACAGATACGCAGTATTTT
TRBD1,TRBV5-1,TRBJ2-2,CASSSLPTGSFDTGELFF,TGCGCCAGCAGCTCCCTCCCGACAGGGTCATTTGACACCGGGGAGCTGTTTTTT
.,TRBV30,TRBJ1-6,CAWSGNSPLHF,TGTGCCTGGAGTGGTAATTCACCCCTCCACTTT
.,TRBV7-3,TRBJ2-3,CASSLTPGTDTQYF,TGTGCCAGCAGCTTAACTCCAGGCACAGATACGCAGTATTTT
TRBD2,TRBV19,TRBJ2-2,CASIRGTSGGARELFF,TGTGCCAGTATCCGCGGGACTAGCGGGGGGGCCCGGGAGCTGTTTTTT
.,TRBV18,TRBJ2-5,CASSRRPGRETQYF,TGTGCCAGCTCACGACGCCCTGGCAGGGAGACCCAGTACTTC
.,TRBV30,TRBJ1-4,CAWSVYSPNEKLFF,TGTGCCTGGAGTGTGTACAGTCCGAATGAAAAACTGTTTTTT
.,TRBV29-1,TRBJ1-1,CSGVLGRSAYYTEAFF,TGCAGCGGTGTACTCGGCAGGTCAGCGTATTATACTGAAGCTTTCTTT
.,TRBV4-2,TRBJ1-1,CASSQDLLNTEAFF,TGTGCCAGCAGCCAAGATCTCCTGAACACTGAAGCTTTCTTT